This record covers a single T cell receptor (beta chain). The sample is drawn from a study of OX40 agonist ivuxolimab in advanced cancers. The overall study: Each patient was given ivuxolimab into a vein every 2 weeks, at 0.01 to 10 mg/kg.

Autoimmune disease history or systemic immunosuppression meant exclusion. CDR3 length equals 14 residues. Looked up from germline, CDR1 is SGHAT and CDR2 is FQNNGV. V was cut by 5 bases and J by 5 bases, with 12 bases left in between. The assay was immunoSEQ multiplex PCR, and TCRdb's table has in-frame clones only and misses some. The sample yields about 77,000 clones, 94% seen once. The sequencing here drew on CD4+ or CD8+ T cells sorted from blood, taken in a trial of the OX40 agonist ivuxolimab. The V call is TRBV11-2, the J call TRBJ1-4; D is unclear. The clonotype originates from an adult with an advanced solid tumor such as melanoma, head and neck, liver or kidney cancer. CDR3 sequence reads: CASSPSAANEKLFF. The CDR3, as DNA: TGTGCCAGCAGCCCCTCCGCTGCAAATGAAAAACTGTTTTTT.